These 27 T cell receptor beta chains came from one sample sequenced in a study of Tregs in tolerant kidney transplant recipients. Sequenced by immunoSEQ multiplex PCR; TCRdb stores in-frame clones only, minus some. The sample yields 100,000 to 130,000 clones, 90% seen once. This sample comprised CD4+ T cells from blood, obtained before the transplant. All receptors derive from a human donor who received a combined kidney and bone marrow transplant.

This sequence joins TRBV28 and TRBJ2-2; D is ambiguous. With 7 bases removed from V and 1 base from J, the gap between germline ends came to 10 bases. CDR3 size: 14 residues. Looked up from germline, CDR1 is MDHEN and CDR2 is SYDVKM. CDR3 nucleotides: TGTGCCAGCATCAAACATGGGAACACCGGGGAGCTGTTTTTT. Its translation: CASIKHGNTGELFF.

V and J are TRBV13 and TRBJ2-3; D is perhaps TRBD2 (6 bases). From germline, CDR1 is PRHDT and CDR2 FYEKMQ (reference sequence). The V gene lost 5 bases and the J gene lost 4 bases, with 13 bases spanning the gap. This CDR3 spans 14 amino acids. CDR3 amino acids: CASSPQREPDTQYF. DNA for the CDR3: TGTGCCAGCAGCCCCCAACGGGAGCCAGATACGCAGTATTTT.

J is TRBJ1-4 and V is TRBV10-1; 7 bases match TRBD1. Losses at the gene ends were 0 bases for V and 10 bases for J; bases not matched to a gene: 5. The CDR3 runs to 14 residues. Germline V CDR1 and CDR2: WNHNN, SYGVQD (reference sequence). The CDR3 sequence is CASSESTGRGKLFF. In DNA, the CDR3 is TGCGCCAGCAGTGAGTCGACAGGGCGCGGAAAACTGTTTTTT.

V gene TRBV7-2 combines with J gene TRBJ2-5; D possibly corresponds to TRBD2 (5 bases). CDR1 and CDR2 from the germline V gene are SGHTA and FQGNSA. Trimming took 1 base from V and 3 from J, leaving 9 bases between them. The CDR3 runs to 14 residues. The CDR3 nucleotides are TGTGCCAGCAGCTTAGAGCCAGCGGAAGAGACCCAGTACTTC. Its protein is CASSLEPAEETQYF.

J is TRBJ1-6 and V is TRBV6-1; TRBD1 might be the D (6 bases). CDR1 is MNHNS, CDR2 SASEGT, per germline. This CDR3 is 16 amino acids long. V was pared by 2 bases and J by 11 bases, with 19 bases between. The chain's CDR3 is CASSERWGTGWPPLHF. As DNA, the CDR3 is TGTGCCAGCAGTGAACGGTGGGGAACAGGGTGGCCACCCCTCCACTTT.

This sequence joins TRBV6-1 and TRBJ2-7, with 9 bases fitting TRBD1. CDR3 length: 15 residues. Germline CDR1 is MNHNS and CDR2 is SASEGT. After removal of 6 bases from V and 5 bases from J, the junction contained 11 bases not matched to a gene. CDR3 protein: CASSLVVGQGHEQYF. DNA of the CDR3: TGTGCCAGCAGCTTAGTGGTCGGACAGGGGCACGAGCAGTACTTC.

The V and J genes are TRBV18 and TRBJ1-3; D unclear. Trimming cost V 8 bases and J 0 bases, with 8 bases left between them. Germline V gene data show CDR1 as KGHSH and CDR2 as LQKENI. The CDR3 is 13 amino acids. CDR3: CASADTSGNTIYF. The CDR3 DNA reads TGTGCCAGCGCCGACACCTCTGGAAACACCATATATTTT.

This clone has more than one count but fewer than ten. The gene calls are TRBV5-6 and TRBJ1-2; D possibly corresponds to TRBD1 (5 bases). This CDR3 has 13 amino acids. The germline gives CDR1 SGHDT, CDR2 YYEEEE. Trimming removed 2 bases from V and 8 bases from J, with 13 bases in between. The CDR3 coding sequence is TGTGCCAGCAGCTTTTCAGGGAATACAGGCTACACCTTC. Its translation is CASSFSGNTGYTF. The entire variable domain, with the rest obtained from reference TRBV5-6 and TRBJ1-2, is as follows: DAGVTQSPTHLIKTRGQQVTLRCSPKSGHDTVSWYQQALGQGPQFIFQYYEEEERQRGNFPDRFSGHQFPNYSSELNVNALLLGDSALYLCASSFSGNTGYTFGSGTRLTVV.

The chain carries TRBV6-5 and TRBJ1-5; D is unresolved. The CDR3 consists of 12 residues. Per the germline V gene, CDR1 is MNHEY and CDR2 is SVGAGI. V was pared by 8 bases and J by 6 bases, with 11 bases between. The DNA for the CDR3 is TGTGCCAGCTCCAAAAACGGTCAGCCCCAGCATTTT. Translating it yields CASSKNGQPQHF.

The CDR3 DNA reads as TGTGCCAGCACCCTGGGGCAGGGGAGGGCAACTAATGAAAAACTGTTTTTT. It codes for CASTLGQGRATNEKLFF. V gene TRBV28 combines with J gene TRBJ1-4; a possible D gene is TRBD1 (6 bases). The CDR3 length is 17 residues. The germline V and J ends were trimmed by 7 bases and 0 bases, with 18 bases remaining between them. CDR1 is MDHEN and CDR2 is SYDVKM in the germline V gene.

J is TRBJ1-2 and V is TRBV5-6; 8 bases match TRBD1. The germline CDR1 and CDR2 sequences are SGHDT and YYEEEE. This CDR3 region has 14 residues. Trimming cost V 1 base and J 8 bases; bases outside gene matches: 7. In DNA form, the CDR3 reads TGTGCCAGCAGCTTGCGGCAGGGACAGGTGGGCTACACCTTC. It specifies CASSLRQGQVGYTF.

V gene TRBV7-8 combines with J gene TRBJ2-3, with 9 nucleotides matching TRBD2. V was clipped by 7 bases and J by 6 bases; unmatched bases: 5. Germline loops: CDR1 SGHVS, CDR2 FQNEAQ. The CDR3 runs 13 residues. For the CDR3, the DNA is TGTGCCAGCATGGCGGGGGGGAGGGATACGCAGTATTTT. Residues: CASMAGGRDTQYF.

The chain combines TRBV27 with TRBJ1-5; the D gene is possibly TRBD1 (5 bases). Germline V gene lookup returns CDR1 MNHEY and CDR2 SMNVEV (reference sequence). This CDR3 spans 15 amino acids. With 7 bases removed from V and 2 bases from J, the gap between germline ends came to 15 bases. The CDR3: CASKLRQIGNQPQHF. In DNA form, the CDR3 reads TGTGCCAGCAAGTTACGACAGATTGGCAATCAGCCCCAGCATTTT.

The V call is TRBV11-2, the J call TRBJ2-1, with unresolved D. Germline values: CDR1 SGHAT, CDR2 FQNNGV. The CDR3 has 11 residues. Trimming removed 5 bases from V and 9 bases from J, with 8 bases in between. CDR3 sequence (DNA): TGTGCCAGCAGCAACTCCCTTGAGCAGTTCTTC. Its translation: CASSNSLEQFF.

The V call is TRBV6-5, the J call TRBJ2-1, with 7 bases matching TRBD2. Trimming took 3 bases from V and 5 from J; bases not matched to a gene: 10. The CDR3 covers 16 residues. Germline assignment: CDR1 MNHEY and CDR2 SVGAGI. The CDR3 loop reads CASSYRRTSENNEQFF. As DNA, the CDR3 is TGTGCCAGCAGTTATCGCCGCACTAGCGAAAACAATGAGCAGTTCTTC.

The gene calls are TRBV7-9 and TRBJ2-3; no firm D call. This CDR3 contains 16 residues. Germline V lookup: CDR1 SEHNR, CDR2 FQNEAQ (reference sequence). V lost 5 bases and J lost 0, with 15 bases in between. CDR3 DNA sequence: TGTGCCAGCAGCCCCCACCCCAGGCCTAGCACAGATACGCAGTATTTT. This codes for CASSPHPRPSTDTQYF.

The chain has TRBV4-1 and TRBJ1-2; 9 bases agree with TRBD1. This CDR3 is built from 15 residues. V lost 6 bases, J lost 2 bases, and 7 bases stayed unmatched. The V gene's germline CDR1 is MGHRA and CDR2 YSYEKL. The CDR3 protein is CASSFTGGDNYGYTF. The CDR3, as DNA: TGCGCCAGCAGTTTCACAGGGGGCGACAACTATGGCTACACCTTC.

V usage is TRBV5-1 and J usage is TRBJ2-5; D is possibly TRBD2 (6 bases). The CDR3 has 14 amino acids. V lost 4 bases to trimming and J lost 4 bases, with 14 bases between them. Per the germline V gene, CDR1 is SGHRS and CDR2 is YFSETQ. This CDR3 reads CASSPERVGETQYF. CDR3 DNA sequence: TGCGCCAGCAGCCCTGAGCGGGTGGGAGAGACCCAGTACTTC.

About this clone itself: Other DNA sequences in this specimen translate into the identical CDR3. The V and J genes are TRBV20-1 and TRBJ2-1; D call uncertain. CDR3 length equals 10 residues. In germline, CDR1 is DFQATT, CDR2 SNEGSKA (reference sequence). V lost 7 bases, J lost 4 bases, and 5 bases lay in between. CDR3 DNA sequence: TGCAGTGTGCGATACAATGAGCAGTTCTTC. This gives the protein CSVRYNEQFF.

The CDR3, as DNA: TGCACCAGCAGCCAAGATGGCCAGGGGTGTGGAGAGACCCAGTACTTC. Translating gives CTSSQDGQGCGETQYF. The gene calls are TRBV1 and TRBJ2-5; the table's D gene call, TRBD1, was not cross checked with the DNA. TRBV1 is given as a pseudogene. This CDR3 spans 16 amino acids.

The chain couples TRBV4-1 to TRBJ2-5; 10 bases map to TRBD2. Trimming took 4 bases from V and 1 from J; bases not matched to a gene: 6. CDR3 size: 16 residues. The germline CDR1 and CDR2 sequences are MGHRA and YSYEKL. The chain's CDR3 is CASSPGVAGGQETQYF. As DNA, the CDR3 is TGCGCCAGCAGCCCAGGGGTAGCGGGGGGCCAAGAGACCCAGTACTTC.

The rearrangement joins TRBV7-2 to TRBJ2-7; TRBD2 might be the D (5 bases). The CDR3 is 15 amino acids. CDR1 is SGHTA and CDR2 is FQGNSA in the germline V gene. V was clipped by 1 base and J by 0 bases, with 10 bases between them. CDR3 coding DNA: TGTGCCAGCAGCTTAGAATGGACTCGCTCCTACGAGCAGTACTTC. Its translation is CASSLEWTRSYEQYF.

The gene calls are TRBV21-1 and TRBJ2-7; the table assigns TRBD1, which was not confirmed against the DNA. TRBV21-1 is flagged as a pseudogene. The CDR3 contains 15 residues. The CDR3 loop reads CASSKGGGTPYEQYF. CDR3 in DNA: TGTGCCAGCAGCAAAGGAGGGGGTACCCCCTACGAGCAGTACTTC.

This clone was seen a few times. V and J are TRBV7-2 and TRBJ2-3, with 9 bases aligning to TRBD2. With 4 bases clipped from V and 3 bases from J, the junction kept 5 bases outside the gene matches. Germline V gives CDR1 SGHTA, CDR2 FQGNSA. The CDR3 runs to 15 residues. The CDR3 protein is CASSSSGLATDTQYF. In DNA, the CDR3 is TGTGCCAGCAGCTCGTCGGGACTAGCTACAGATACGCAGTATTTT.

J is TRBJ1-2 and V is TRBV19, with TRBD1 identical over 9 bases. This CDR3 is built from 15 residues. J gave up 6 bases and V 5 bases, and 10 bases lay outside the gene matches. Germline V gives CDR1 LNHDA, CDR2 SQIVND (reference sequence). The CDR3 spells CASSPRTGGRDGYTF. The CDR3 DNA is TGTGCCAGTAGTCCCCGTACAGGGGGCAGAGATGGCTACACCTTC.

The chain couples TRBV27 to TRBJ1-2, with D perhaps matching TRBD1 (6 bases). Trimming took off 3 bases at V and 7 bases at J, with 12 bases between the two ends. CDR3 size: 13 residues. Germline loops: CDR1 MNHEY, CDR2 SMNVEV (reference sequence). CDR3 in DNA: TGTGCCAGCAGTTTGTCAGGGGACCTTGGCTACACCTTC. Translation gives CASSLSGDLGYTF.

This chain uses TRBV2 with TRBJ2-7; a possible D gene is TRBD1 (5 bases). V was trimmed by 6 bases and J by 4 bases, leaving 19 bases between them. The CDR3 spans 15 residues. Germline V gene data show CDR1 as SNHLY and CDR2 as FYNNEI. The CDR3 nucleotides are TGTGCCAGCAGCCCCCCCAGGGTAGAAGGATACGAGCAGTACTTC. Protein: CASSPPRVEGYEQYF.